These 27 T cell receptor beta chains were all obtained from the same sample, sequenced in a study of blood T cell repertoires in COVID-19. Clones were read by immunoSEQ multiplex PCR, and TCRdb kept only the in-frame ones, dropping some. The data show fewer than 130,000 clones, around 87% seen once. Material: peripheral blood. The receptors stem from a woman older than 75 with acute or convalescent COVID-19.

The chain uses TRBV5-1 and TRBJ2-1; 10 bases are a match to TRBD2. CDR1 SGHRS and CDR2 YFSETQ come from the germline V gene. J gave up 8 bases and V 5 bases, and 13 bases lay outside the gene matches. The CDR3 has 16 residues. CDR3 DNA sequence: TGCGCCAGCAGTTTCCGCCCGGGACTAGCGTTTGATGAGCAGTTCTTC. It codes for CASSFRPGLAFDEQFF.

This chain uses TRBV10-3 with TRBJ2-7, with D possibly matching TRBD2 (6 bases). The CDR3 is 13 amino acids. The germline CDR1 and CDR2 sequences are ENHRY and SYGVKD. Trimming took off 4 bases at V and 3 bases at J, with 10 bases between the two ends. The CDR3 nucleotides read TGTGCCATCAGTGGCGGGACGGACTACGAGCAGTACTTC. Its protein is CAISGGTDYEQYF.

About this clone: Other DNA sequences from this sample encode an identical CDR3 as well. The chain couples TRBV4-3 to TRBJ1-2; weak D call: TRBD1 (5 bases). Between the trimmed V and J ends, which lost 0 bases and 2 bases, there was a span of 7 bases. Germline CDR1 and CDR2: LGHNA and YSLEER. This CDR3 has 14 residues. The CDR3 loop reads CASSQDSGNYGYTF. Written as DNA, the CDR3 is TGCGCCAGCAGCCAAGATTCAGGGAACTATGGCTACACCTTC.

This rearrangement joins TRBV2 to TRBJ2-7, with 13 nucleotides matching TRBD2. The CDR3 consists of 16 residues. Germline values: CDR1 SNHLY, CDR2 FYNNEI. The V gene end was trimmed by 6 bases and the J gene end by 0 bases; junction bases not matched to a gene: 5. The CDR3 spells CASSRGLAGVSYEQYF. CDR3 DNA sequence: TGTGCCAGCAGCCGTGGACTAGCGGGGGTCTCCTACGAGCAGTACTTC. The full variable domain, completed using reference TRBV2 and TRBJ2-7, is EPEVTQTPSHQVTQMGQEVILRCVPISNHLYFYWYRQILGQKVEFLVSFYNNEISEKSEIFDDQFSVERPDGSNFTLKIRSTKLEDSAMYFCASSRGLAGVSYEQYFGPGTRLTVT.

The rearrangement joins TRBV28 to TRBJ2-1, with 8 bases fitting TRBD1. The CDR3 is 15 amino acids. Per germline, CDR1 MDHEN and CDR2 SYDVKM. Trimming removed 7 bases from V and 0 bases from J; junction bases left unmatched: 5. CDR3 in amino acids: CASTTGESSYNEQFF. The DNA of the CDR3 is TGTGCCAGCACGACAGGGGAAAGCTCCTACAATGAGCAGTTCTTC. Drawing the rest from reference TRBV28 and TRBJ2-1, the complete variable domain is DVKVTQSSRYLVKRTGEKVFLECVQDMDHENMFWYRQDPGLGLRLIYFSYDVKMKEKGDIPEGYSVSREKKERFSLILESASTNQTSMYLCASTTGESSYNEQFFGPGTRLTVL.

The CDR3 DNA is TGTGCCAGCAGTTTGGGGGGGCCGATAGGCTACACCTTC. Encoded protein: CASSLGGPIGYTF. The rearrangement joins TRBV28 to TRBJ1-2, with D perhaps matching TRBD1 (6 bases). Trimming left V 3 bases short and J 8 bases short, with 13 bases between. Germline V CDR1 and CDR2: MDHEN, SYDVKM. This CDR3 spans 13 amino acids.

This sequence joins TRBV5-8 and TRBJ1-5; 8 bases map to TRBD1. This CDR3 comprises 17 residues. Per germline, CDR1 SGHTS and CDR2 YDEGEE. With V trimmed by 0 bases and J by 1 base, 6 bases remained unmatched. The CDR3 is CASSLGSGGESNQPQHF. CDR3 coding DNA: TGTGCCAGCAGCTTGGGTTCAGGGGGCGAGAGCAATCAGCCCCAGCATTTT.

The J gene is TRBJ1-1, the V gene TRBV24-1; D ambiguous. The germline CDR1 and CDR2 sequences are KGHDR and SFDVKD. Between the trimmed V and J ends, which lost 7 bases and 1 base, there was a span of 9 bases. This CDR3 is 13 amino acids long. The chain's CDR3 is CATRFGENTEAFF. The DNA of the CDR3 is TGTGCCACCAGATTCGGTGAGAACACTGAAGCTTTCTTT.

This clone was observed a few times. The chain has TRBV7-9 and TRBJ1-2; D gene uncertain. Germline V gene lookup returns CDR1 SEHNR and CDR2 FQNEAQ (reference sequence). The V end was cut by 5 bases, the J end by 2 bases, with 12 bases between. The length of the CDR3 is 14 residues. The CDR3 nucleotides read TGTGCCAGCAGCCGCAGTACTATCAACTATGGCTACACCTTC. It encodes CASSRSTINYGYTF.

The CDR3 DNA follows: TGTGCCAGCAGACGGACAGGGGCCTCTGAAGCTTTCTTT. Translating it yields CASRRTGASEAFF. The rearrangement joins TRBV28 to TRBJ1-1; 9 nucleotides line up with TRBD1. Germline trimming cut 6 bases from V and 6 bases from J; bases unmatched to any gene: 5. The CDR3 has 13 amino acids. Per the germline V gene, CDR1 is MDHEN and CDR2 is SYDVKM.

The CDR3 DNA is TGTGCCAGCAGGAGGACATTTACAACTAATGAAAAACTGTTTTTT. Protein product: CASRRTFTTNEKLFF. This chain uses TRBV28 with TRBJ1-4; D perhaps matches TRBD1 (5 bases). The CDR3 is 15 residues long. Germline-derived CDR1 and CDR2 are MDHEN and SYDVKM. The ends were cut back, 6 bases at V and 0 bases at J, with 11 bases in the middle.

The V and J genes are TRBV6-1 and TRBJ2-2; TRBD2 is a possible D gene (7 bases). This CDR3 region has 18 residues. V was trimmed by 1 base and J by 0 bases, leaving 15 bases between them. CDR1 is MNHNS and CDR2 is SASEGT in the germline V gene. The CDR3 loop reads CASSEVSWGGPNTGELFF. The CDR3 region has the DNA TGTGCCAGCAGTGAAGTCTCATGGGGGGGGCCGAACACCGGGGAGCTGTTTTTT.

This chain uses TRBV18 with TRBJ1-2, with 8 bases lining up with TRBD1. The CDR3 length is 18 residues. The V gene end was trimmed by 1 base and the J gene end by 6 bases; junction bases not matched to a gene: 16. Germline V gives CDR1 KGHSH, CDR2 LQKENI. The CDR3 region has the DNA TGTGCCAGCTCACCACTGGCGCAGGGGGCGTCTATGGTAAATGGCTACACCTTC. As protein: CASSPLAQGASMVNGYTF.

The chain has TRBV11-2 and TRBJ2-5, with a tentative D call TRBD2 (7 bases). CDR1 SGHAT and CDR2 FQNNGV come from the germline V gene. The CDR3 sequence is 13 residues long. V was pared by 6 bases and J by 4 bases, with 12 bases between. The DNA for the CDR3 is TGTGCCAGCAGTTGGGGGGGCCGAGAGACCCAGTACTTC. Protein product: CASSWGGRETQYF.

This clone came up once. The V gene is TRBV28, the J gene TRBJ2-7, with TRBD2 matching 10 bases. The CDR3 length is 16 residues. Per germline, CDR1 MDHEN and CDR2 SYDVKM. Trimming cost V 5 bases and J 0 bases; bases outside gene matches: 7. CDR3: CASSPQSGGASYEQYF. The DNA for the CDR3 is TGTGCCAGCAGTCCTCAGAGCGGGGGGGCCTCCTACGAGCAGTACTTC. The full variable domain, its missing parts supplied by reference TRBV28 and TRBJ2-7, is DVKVTQSSRYLVKRTGEKVFLECVQDMDHENMFWYRQDPGLGLRLIYFSYDVKMKEKGDIPEGYSVSREKKERFSLILESASTNQTSMYLCASSPQSGGASYEQYFGPGTRLTVT.

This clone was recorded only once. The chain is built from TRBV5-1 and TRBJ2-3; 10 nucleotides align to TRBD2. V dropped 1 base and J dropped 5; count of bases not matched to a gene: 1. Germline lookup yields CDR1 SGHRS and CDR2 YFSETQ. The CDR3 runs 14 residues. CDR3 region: CASSLWTSGDTQYF. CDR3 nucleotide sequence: TGCGCCAGCAGCTTGTGGACTAGCGGAGATACGCAGTATTTT.

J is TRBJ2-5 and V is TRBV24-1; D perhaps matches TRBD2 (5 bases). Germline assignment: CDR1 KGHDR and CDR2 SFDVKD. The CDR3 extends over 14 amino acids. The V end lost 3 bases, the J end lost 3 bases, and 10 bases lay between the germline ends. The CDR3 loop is CATSDPDGEETQYF. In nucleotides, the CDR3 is TGTGCCACCAGTGATCCGGACGGGGAAGAGACCCAGTACTTC.

CDR3 loop: CASSLEPGLRGLYGYTF. CDR3 sequence (DNA): TGTGCCAGCAGCTTAGAGCCGGGACTCCGTGGGCTATATGGCTACACCTTC. The rearrangement links TRBV7-8 to TRBJ1-2; D possibly corresponds to TRBD1 (5 bases). In germline, CDR1 is SGHVS, CDR2 FQNEAQ. The CDR3 extends over 17 amino acids. Trimming shortened V by 1 base and J by 5 bases, and 20 bases separated the two germline ends.

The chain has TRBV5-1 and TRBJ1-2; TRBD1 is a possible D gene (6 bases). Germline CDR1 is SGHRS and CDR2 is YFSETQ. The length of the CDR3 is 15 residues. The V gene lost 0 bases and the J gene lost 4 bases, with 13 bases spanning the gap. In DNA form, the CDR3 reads TGCGCCAGCAGCTTGGCAGGGGAAGAGCGCTATGGCTACACCTTC. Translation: CASSLAGEERYGYTF.

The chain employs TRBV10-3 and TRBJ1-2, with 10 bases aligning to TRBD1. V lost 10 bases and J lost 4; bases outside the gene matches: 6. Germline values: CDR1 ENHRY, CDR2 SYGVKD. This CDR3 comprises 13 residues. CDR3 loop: CASTGTGAYGYTF. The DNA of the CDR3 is TGTGCCAGTACCGGGACAGGGGCCTATGGCTACACCTTC.

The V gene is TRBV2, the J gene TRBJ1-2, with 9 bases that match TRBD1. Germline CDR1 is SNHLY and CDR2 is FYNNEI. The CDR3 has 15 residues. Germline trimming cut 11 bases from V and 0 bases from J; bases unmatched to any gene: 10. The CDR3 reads CASSGTGYANYGYTF. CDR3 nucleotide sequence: TGTGCCTCTTCCGGGACAGGGTACGCTAACTATGGCTACACCTTC.

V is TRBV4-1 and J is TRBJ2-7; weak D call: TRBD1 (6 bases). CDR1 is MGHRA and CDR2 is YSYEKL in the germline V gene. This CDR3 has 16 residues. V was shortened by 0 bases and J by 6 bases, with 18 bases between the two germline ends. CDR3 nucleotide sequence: TGCGCCAGCAGCCAAGATCGGGCAGGGGTAATGAGCGAGCAGTACTTC. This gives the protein CASSQDRAGVMSEQYF.

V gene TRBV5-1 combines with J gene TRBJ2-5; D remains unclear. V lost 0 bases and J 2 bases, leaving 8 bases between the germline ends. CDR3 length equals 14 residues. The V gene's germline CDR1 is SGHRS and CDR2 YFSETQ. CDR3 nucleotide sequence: TGCGCCAGCAGCTTGGGTAGAAATCAAGAGACCCAGTACTTC. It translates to CASSLGRNQETQYF. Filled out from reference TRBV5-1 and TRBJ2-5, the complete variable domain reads KAGVTQTPRYLIKTRGQQVTLSCSPISGHRSVSWYQQTPGQGLQFLFEYFSETQRNKGNFPGRFSGRQFSNSRSEMNVSTLELGDSALYLCASSLGRNQETQYFGPGTRLLVL.

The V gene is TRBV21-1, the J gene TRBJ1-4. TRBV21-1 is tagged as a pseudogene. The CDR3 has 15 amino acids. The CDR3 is CASSQRGSQELELFF. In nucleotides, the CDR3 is TGTGCCAGCAGCCAAAGAGGGAGCCAAGAGCTGGAACTGTTTTTT.

Here the CDR3 reads CASSVGGFSTDTQYF. CDR3 nucleotide sequence: TGTGCCAGCAGCGTAGGTGGCTTCAGCACAGATACGCAGTATTTT. This chain connects TRBV9 to TRBJ2-3; D is uncertain. Per the germline V gene, CDR1 is SGDLS and CDR2 is YYNGEE. The germline V and J ends were trimmed by 0 bases and 0 bases, with 8 bases remaining between them. This CDR3 has 15 residues.

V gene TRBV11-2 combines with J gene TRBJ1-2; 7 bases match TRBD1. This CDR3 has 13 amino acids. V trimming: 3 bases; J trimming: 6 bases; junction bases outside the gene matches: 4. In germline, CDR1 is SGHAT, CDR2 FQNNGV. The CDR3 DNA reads TGTGCCAGCAGCTTCCTCAGGGGGGATGGCTACACCTTC. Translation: CASSFLRGDGYTF.

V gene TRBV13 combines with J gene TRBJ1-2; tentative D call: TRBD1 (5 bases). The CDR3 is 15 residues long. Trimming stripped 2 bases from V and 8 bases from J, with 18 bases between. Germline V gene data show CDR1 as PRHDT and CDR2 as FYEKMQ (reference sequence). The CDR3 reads CASSLRVGGSRGYTF. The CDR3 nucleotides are TGTGCCAGCAGCTTAAGGGTGGGGGGTTCGCGAGGCTACACCTTC.